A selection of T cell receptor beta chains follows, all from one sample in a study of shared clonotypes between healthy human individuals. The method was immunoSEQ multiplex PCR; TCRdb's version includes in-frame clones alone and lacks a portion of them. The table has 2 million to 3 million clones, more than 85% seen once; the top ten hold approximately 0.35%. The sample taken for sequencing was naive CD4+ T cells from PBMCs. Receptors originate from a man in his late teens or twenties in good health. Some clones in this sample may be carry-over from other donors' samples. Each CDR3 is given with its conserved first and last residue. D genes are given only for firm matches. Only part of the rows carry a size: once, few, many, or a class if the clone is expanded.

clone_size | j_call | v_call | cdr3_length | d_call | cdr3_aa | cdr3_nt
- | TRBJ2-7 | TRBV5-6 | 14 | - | CASSAGLTNAEQYF | TGTGCCAGCAGCGCGGGACTGACGAATGCCGAGCAGTACTTC
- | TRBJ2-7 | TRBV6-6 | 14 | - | CASSYWGKSYEQYF | TGTGCCAGCAGTTACTGGGGGAAGTCCTACGAGCAGTACTTC
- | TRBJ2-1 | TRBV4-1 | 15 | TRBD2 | CASRQLAGVGVEQFF | TGCGCCAGCAGACAACTAGCGGGAGTCGGTGTTGAGCAGTTCTTC
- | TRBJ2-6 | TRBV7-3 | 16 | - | CASSLTPISGANVLTF | TGTGCCAGCAGCTTAACGCCCATTTCTGGGGCCAACGTCCTGACTTTC
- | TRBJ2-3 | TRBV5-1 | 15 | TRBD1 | CASSLRDSVTDTQYF | TGCGCCAGCAGCCTCCGGGACAGCGTCACAGATACGCAGTATTTT
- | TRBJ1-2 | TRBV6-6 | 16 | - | CASSPDGATANYGYTF | TGTGCCAGCAGCCCCGATGGGGCGACAGCTAACTATGGCTACACCTTC
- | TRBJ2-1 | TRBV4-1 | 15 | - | CASRNRGRGDTEQFF | TGCGCCAGCAGAAATAGGGGTAGGGGGGACACTGAGCAGTTCTTC
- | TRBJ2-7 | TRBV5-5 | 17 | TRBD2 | CASSLVVGRASLYEQYF | TGTGCCAGCAGCTTGGTAGTCGGGAGGGCCTCCCTATACGAGCAGTACTTC
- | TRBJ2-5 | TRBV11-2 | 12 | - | CASSRLQETQYF | TGTGCCAGCAGCCGCCTACAAGAGACCCAGTACTTC
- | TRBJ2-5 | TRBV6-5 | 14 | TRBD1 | CASSQSDRAGTQYF | TGTGCCAGCAGTCAATCCGACAGGGCTGGGACCCAGTACTTC
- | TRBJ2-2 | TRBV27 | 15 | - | CASSFRGSNTGELFF | TGTGCCAGCAGTTTCCGGGGATCGAACACCGGGGAGCTGTTTTTT
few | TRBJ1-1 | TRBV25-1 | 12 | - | CASSPTGFEAFF | TGTGCCAGCAGTCCAACAGGGTTTGAAGCTTTCTTT
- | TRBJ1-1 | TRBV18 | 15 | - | CASSPSLAASLEAFF | TGTGCCAGCTCACCATCCCTCGCTGCCTCGCTTGAAGCTTTCTTT
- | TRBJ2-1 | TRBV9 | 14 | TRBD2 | CASSARAGDGEQFF | TGTGCCAGCAGCGCCCGAGCGGGAGATGGTGAGCAGTTCTTC
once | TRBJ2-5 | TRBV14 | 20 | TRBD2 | CASSQYAALAGPRYQETQYF | TGTGCCAGCAGCCAATATGCAGCGCTAGCGGGACCCAGGTACCAAGAGACCCAGTACTTC
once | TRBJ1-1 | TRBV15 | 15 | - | CATSREGRPNTEAFF | TGTGCCACCAGCAGAGAAGGGCGTCCCAACACTGAAGCTTTCTTT
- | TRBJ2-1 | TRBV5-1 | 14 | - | CASSLIGPDNEQFF | TGCGCCAGCAGCTTGATCGGGCCAGACAATGAGCAGTTCTTC
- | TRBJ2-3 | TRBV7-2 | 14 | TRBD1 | CASSFGQGTDTQYF | TGTGCCAGCAGCTTCGGACAGGGGACAGATACGCAGTATTTT
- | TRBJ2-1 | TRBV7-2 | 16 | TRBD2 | CASSISGSLLINEQFF | TGTGCCAGCAGCATTAGCGGGAGCCTTCTGATCAATGAGCAGTTCTTC
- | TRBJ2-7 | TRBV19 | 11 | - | CASSNTYEQYF | TGTGCCAGTAGTAACACCTACGAGCAGTACTTC
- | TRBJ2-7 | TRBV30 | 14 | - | CAWSVGGTGYEQYF | TGTGCCTGGAGTGTAGGCGGGACCGGTTACGAGCAGTACTTC
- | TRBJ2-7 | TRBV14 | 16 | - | CASSQLGPTTFHEQYF | TGTGCCAGCAGCCAACTTGGGCCCACAACGTTCCACGAGCAGTACTTC
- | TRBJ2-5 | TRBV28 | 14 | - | CASSPPGGGKTQYF | TGTGCCAGCAGTCCCCCCGGGGGCGGGAAGACCCAGTACTTC
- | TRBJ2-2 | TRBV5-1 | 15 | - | CASSWRAGGVGELFF | TGCGCCAGCAGCTGGCGGGCTGGGGGCGTGGGGGAGCTGTTTTTT
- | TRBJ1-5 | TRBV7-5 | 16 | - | CARSSRHSWCNQPQHF | TGTGCCAGAAGCTCCCGACACAGTTGGTGCAATCAGCCCCAGCATTTT
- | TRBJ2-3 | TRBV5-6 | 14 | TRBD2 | CASSLAGAADTQYF | TGTGCCAGCAGCCTAGCGGGAGCAGCAGATACGCAGTATTTT
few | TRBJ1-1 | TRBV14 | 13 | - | CASSLSMNTEAFF | TGTGCCAGCAGCCTCAGCATGAACACTGAAGCTTTCTTT
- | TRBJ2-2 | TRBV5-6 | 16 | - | CASSLAMGSNTGELFF | TGTGCCAGCAGCTTGGCGATGGGGTCGAACACCGGGGAGCTGTTTTTT
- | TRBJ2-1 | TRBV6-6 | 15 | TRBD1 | CASTRQGLSYNEQFF | TGTGCCAGCACGAGACAGGGTCTCTCCTACAATGAGCAGTTCTTC
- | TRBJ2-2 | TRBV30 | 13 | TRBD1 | CAWKRQGGGELFF | TGTGCCTGGAAACGACAGGGTGGCGGGGAGCTGTTTTTT
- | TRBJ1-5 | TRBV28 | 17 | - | CASMVAVGPYSNQPQHF | TGTGCCAGCATGGTTGCGGTGGGACCTTATAGCAATCAGCCCCAGCATTTT
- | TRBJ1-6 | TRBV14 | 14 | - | CASSQMGVDSPLHF | TGTGCCAGCAGCCAAATGGGGGTTGATTCACCCCTCCACTTT
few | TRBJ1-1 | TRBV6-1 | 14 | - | CASSGEGSGTEAFF | TGTGCCAGCAGTGGAGAAGGGTCGGGCACTGAAGCTTTCTTT
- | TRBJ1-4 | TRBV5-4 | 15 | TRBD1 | CASSSGQARGEKLFF | TGTGCCAGCAGCTCGGGACAGGCACGGGGTGAAAAACTGTTTTTT
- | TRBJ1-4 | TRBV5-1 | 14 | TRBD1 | CASSEGQGAEKLFF | TGCGCCAGCAGCGAAGGACAGGGGGCTGAAAAACTGTTTTTT
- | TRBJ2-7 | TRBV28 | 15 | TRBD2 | CASSQTSGSGYEQYF | TGTGCCAGCAGCCAAACTAGCGGGAGTGGCTACGAGCAGTACTTC
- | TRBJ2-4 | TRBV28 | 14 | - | CASSEGLAKNIQYF | TGTGCCAGCAGTGAAGGGCTAGCCAAAAACATTCAGTACTTC